Detailed here is one T cell receptor beta chain. Its specificity is unknown. 5'RACE with constant-segment primers built TCRalpha and TCRbeta cDNA libraries with UMIs. MiXCR was run by TCRdb on the 5' RACE reads, yielding one entry per CDR3 protein. Of about 110,000 distinct CDR3 sequences in the sample, 12% were seen once. This record belongs to a study of T-cell memory formation after mild COVID-19. Background on the study: Most TCR clusters belonged to a single donor.

Germline V CDR1 and CDR2: KGHSY, FQNENV. The ends lost 3 bases at V and 3 bases at J; junction bases unmatched: 10. The CDR3 sequence is 17 residues long. General study findings and limits: Contracting clones localized mainly to CM and EM when CD4+ and mainly to EMRA when CD8+. There was no confirmation that second-wave clones peaking on day 37 were SARS-CoV-2 specific.

This TCR was sampled from an adult woman who had mild COVID-19 (a few samples of this study predate the infection). Cell type and time point are not known. Source material: PBMCs or a T cell subset sorted from them (not recorded which). V and J are TRBV16 and TRBJ2-5, with 10 positions matching TRBD1. The CDR3 DNA sequence: TGTGCCAGCAGCCATCGGCCGGGACAGGGGCCCAAAGAGACCCAGTACTTC. Protein: CASSHRPGQGPKETQYF.